The next 29 T cell receptor beta chains were all read from a single sample in a study of human T cells and chemical hapten exposure. Described time point: patch test 1, 2 weeks after DPC sensitization. Indicated treatment: therapeutic diphenylcyclopropenone sensitization with weekly scalp DPC. TCRdb used MiXCR to reprocess the RACE reads, holding one entry per CDR3 protein. Seen here are roughly 180,000 distinct CDR3 sequences, 20% to 25% observed once, and the top ten hold under 7%. Sequencing used whole blood, obtained in connection with sensitization to the hapten diphenylcyclopropenone (DPC). The receptors derive from a woman in her 50s with alopecia areata. Some clones in this sample may be carry-over from other donors' samples.

The chain links TRBV7-8 to TRBJ1-4; 9 bases agree with TRBD1. The length of the CDR3 is 15 residues. Germline loops: CDR1 SGHVS, CDR2 FQNEAQ. The V segment lost 3 bases and the J segment 8 bases; nucleotides outside the gene matches: 7. In nucleotides, the CDR3 is TGTGCCAGCAGCTTTAATCCCGGGACAGGGGAAAAACTGTTTTTT. Translation gives CASSFNPGTGEKLFF.

V is TRBV20-1 and J is TRBJ1-1; weak D call: TRBD1 (6 bases). V was cut by 2 bases and J by 5 bases, with 15 bases left in between. This CDR3 spans 14 amino acids. Germline CDR1 and CDR2: DFQATT and SNEGSKA (reference sequence). The CDR3 coding sequence is TGCAGTGCTAGAAACCAGCAGGGGCTGACTGAAGCTTTCTTT. Translating gives CSARNQQGLTEAFF.

V and J are TRBV7-3 and TRBJ2-3; TRBD2 is a possible D gene (6 bases). The CDR3 totals 16 residues. The germline V gene encodes CDR1 SGHTA and CDR2 FQGTGA. Trimming removed 5 bases from V and 1 base from J, with 16 bases in between. The CDR3 DNA reads as TGTGCCAGCAGCGCCGGAGCGTCGGGAGGCACAGATACGCAGTATTTT. As protein: CASSAGASGGTDTQYF.

This clonotype was counted only a few times. V is TRBV7-6 and J is TRBJ2-2; 8 nucleotides align to TRBD2. The V segment lost 1 base and the J segment 1 base; nucleotides outside the gene matches: 2. CDR1 and CDR2 from the germline V gene are SGHVS and FNYEAQ. This CDR3 contains 16 residues. The CDR3 coding sequence is TGTGCCAGCAGCTTAGATAGCGGGGAGAACACCGGGGAGCTGTTTTTT. Translated: CASSLDSGENTGELFF.

This clonotype has at least ten counts. This chain links TRBV7-9 with TRBJ2-5; 7 bases are a match to TRBD1. Unmatched junction bases numbered 4, after V lost 1 base and J lost 5 bases. Germline V CDR1 and CDR2: SEHNR, FQNEAQ (reference sequence). The CDR3 has 14 amino acids. CDR3: CASSLDDRVETQYF. The CDR3 region has the DNA TGTGCCAGCAGCTTAGACGACAGGGTGGAGACCCAGTACTTC.

The chain has TRBV29-1 and TRBJ2-7; D unresolved. Germline V CDR1 and CDR2: SQVTM, ANQGSEA. V was trimmed by 5 bases and J by 2 bases, leaving 10 bases between them. This CDR3 contains 12 residues. In DNA form, the CDR3 reads TGCAGCGTTCGGACGGGTACCTACGAGCAGTACTTC. As protein: CSVRTGTYEQYF.

The V call is TRBV7-8, the J call TRBJ1-3, with D unresolved. Germline V gene data show CDR1 as SGHVS and CDR2 as FQNEAQ. The CDR3 consists of 15 residues. Trimming took off 0 bases at V and 6 bases at J, with 12 bases between the two ends. CDR3 DNA sequence: TGTGCCAGCAGCTTAGCAGGAAGTTTAGTAAACACCATATATTTT. Translating it yields CASSLAGSLVNTIYF.

The sample holds many counts of this clonotype. This chain connects TRBV7-3 to TRBJ2-1, with 14 bases that match TRBD2. Germline trimming cut 5 bases from V and 9 bases from J; bases unmatched to any gene: 9. CDR1 SGHTA and CDR2 FQGTGA come from the germline V gene. The CDR3 is 16 amino acids. The CDR3 DNA reads TGTGCCAGCAGCGGAGCGGGACTAGCGGGAGTTGGTGAGCAGTTCTTC. Translation: CASSGAGLAGVGEQFF.

This clonotype was detected a few times. CDR3: CASIAVNTEAFF. The CDR3 DNA follows: TGTGCCAGCATTGCGGTGAACACTGAAGCTTTCTTT. The chain links TRBV6-2 or TRBV6-3 to TRBJ1-1; D is unresolved. Germline CDR1 reads MNHEY; CDR2 reads SVGEGT. V dropped 7 bases and J dropped 0 bases, with 6 bases sitting between them. This CDR3 is 12 amino acids long.

The V and J genes are TRBV6-5 and TRBJ1-2, with D perhaps TRBD1 (5 bases). The germline gives CDR1 MNHEY, CDR2 SVGAGI. CDR3 size: 15 residues. V was shortened by 6 bases and J by 2 bases, with 16 bases between the two germline ends. The DNA for the CDR3 is TGTGCCAGCAGACTCTCCCCGGGACTAAACTATGGCTACACCTTC. Translation gives CASRLSPGLNYGYTF.

J is TRBJ2-7 and V is TRBV29-1; no definite D call. The CDR3 is made up of 12 amino acids. The ends were cut back, 2 bases at V and 7 bases at J, with 12 bases in the middle. The germline CDR1 and CDR2 sequences are SQVTM and ANQGSEA. The CDR3 loop is CSVEFPAGEQYF. CDR3 sequence (DNA): TGCAGCGTTGAATTTCCCGCCGGGGAGCAGTACTTC.

V gene TRBV2 combines with J gene TRBJ2-3, with D perhaps TRBD1 (6 bases). This CDR3 has 16 residues. Between the trimmed V and J ends, which lost 5 bases and 2 bases, there was a span of 17 bases. Germline CDR1 reads SNHLY; CDR2 reads FYNNEI. The CDR3 DNA reads as TGTGCCAGCAGTCGACAGGTCCTCGGTAACACAGATACGCAGTATTTT. This translates into CASSRQVLGNTDTQYF.

The sample holds a few counts of this clonotype. The chain is built from TRBV9 and TRBJ2-3; D unclear. The V and J ends lost 5 bases and 6 bases respectively, with 10 bases between them. Per the germline V gene, CDR1 is SGDLS and CDR2 is YYNGEE. The CDR3 has 12 amino acids. The CDR3: CASSADWDTQYF. DNA for the CDR3: TGTGCCAGCAGTGCTGATTGGGATACGCAGTATTTT.

This chain links TRBV29-1 with TRBJ1-1; D might be TRBD1 (5 bases). CDR3 length: 11 amino acids. Germline V gene lookup returns CDR1 SQVTM and CDR2 ANQGSEA. Trimming removed 4 bases from V and 5 bases from J, with 8 bases in between. The DNA for the CDR3 is TGCAGCGTTGGGAGGGGAACTGAAGCTTTCTTT. Translating it yields CSVGRGTEAFF. Filled out from reference TRBV29-1 and TRBJ1-1, the complete variable domain reads SAVISQKPSRDICQRGTSLTIQCQVDSQVTMMFWYRQQPGQSLTLIATANQGSEATYESGFVIDKFPISRPNLTFSTLTVSNMSPEDSSIYLCSVGRGTEAFFGQGTRLTVV.

V and J are TRBV6-2 or TRBV6-3 and TRBJ1-6; the D gene is possibly TRBD1 (6 bases). Germline lookup yields CDR1 MNHEY and CDR2 SVGEGT. The CDR3 has 14 residues. V lost 3 bases and J lost 7, with 10 bases in between. CDR3 sequence reads: CASSYLGQNSPLHF. The CDR3 region has the DNA TGTGCCAGCAGTTATCTAGGACAGAATTCACCCCTCCACTTT.

This clonotype was observed at least ten times. The V call is TRBV29-1, the J call TRBJ2-7; unclear D gene. Deletions cut 6 bases from V and 3 bases from J, with 15 bases between. The CDR3 consists of 13 residues. Germline V gene data show CDR1 as SQVTM and CDR2 as ANQGSEA. The CDR3 region is CSVDDPADYEQYF. For the CDR3, the DNA is TGCAGCGTCGACGACCCCGCTGACTACGAGCAGTACTTC.

This clonotype was observed a few times. The rearrangement links TRBV6-6 to TRBJ2-7, with TRBD2 identical over 7 bases. CDR3 length: 13 residues. V shed 6 bases, J shed 5 bases, and the junction held 7 bases outside the gene matches. The germline CDR1 and CDR2 sequences are MNHNY and SVGAGI (reference sequence). DNA of the CDR3: TGTGCCAGCAGCATCCGTGGGGGGGACGAGCAGTACTTC. The encoded protein is CASSIRGGDEQYF.

The chain has TRBV5-1 and TRBJ2-1; TRBD2 agrees at 15 bases. Germline lookup yields CDR1 SGHRS and CDR2 YFSETQ. This CDR3 comprises 16 residues. Losses at the gene ends were 4 bases for V and 7 bases for J; bases not matched to a gene: 6. CDR3 DNA: TGCGCCAGCAGCCTTGGACTAGCGGGAGGGTTGAATGAGCAGTTCTTC. Translation gives CASSLGLAGGLNEQFF.

This chain connects TRBV3-1 to TRBJ2-7, with D unclear. The CDR3 is 14 amino acids. Trimming left V 6 bases short and J 1 base short, with 13 bases between. Germline V gives CDR1 LGHDT, CDR2 YNNKEL (reference sequence). CDR3 coding DNA: TGTGCCAGCAGGCGGACCGTAACTTCCTACGAGCAGTACTTC. This translates into CASRRTVTSYEQYF.

This clonotype appeared once. The genes are TRBV5-1 and TRBJ2-2, with TRBD1 matching 7 bases. The germline CDR1 and CDR2 sequences are SGHRS and YFSETQ. There are 16 residues in the CDR3. V lost 2 bases and J lost 3; bases outside the gene matches: 7. Here the CDR3 DNA reads TGCGCCAGCAGCTTACAGGGGATAAAGGACACCGGGGAGCTGTTTTTT. Its translation: CASSLQGIKDTGELFF.

The J gene is TRBJ2-1, the V gene TRBV5-1; the match to TRBD2 covers 7 bases. Trimming took 0 bases from V and 7 from J; bases not matched to a gene: 7. CDR3 size: 15 residues. The germline CDR1 and CDR2 sequences are SGHRS and YFSETQ. The DNA for the CDR3 is TGCGCCAGCAGCTTGGTACGACTAGCCATGAATGAGCAGTTCTTC. Translating it yields CASSLVRLAMNEQFF.

This clonotype was recorded at least ten times. V gene TRBV15 combines with J gene TRBJ2-5; TRBD2 matches 9 bases. V shed 3 bases and J 5 bases; nucleotides not matched to a gene: 13. The CDR3 runs to 17 residues. Germline lookup yields CDR1 LNHNV and CDR2 YYDKDF (reference sequence). The CDR3 nucleotides are TGTGCCACCAGCAGCAAAGTCGCTAGCGGGACTATTGAGACCCAGTACTTC. This codes for CATSSKVASGTIETQYF.

The genes are TRBV12-3 or TRBV12-4 and TRBJ2-7; 9 bases align to TRBD1. The CDR3 totals 13 residues. After removal of 5 bases from V and 6 bases from J, the junction contained 5 bases not matched to a gene. This CDR3 reads CASSLQGASEQYF. CDR3 sequence (DNA): TGTGCCAGCAGTCTACAGGGGGCCAGCGAGCAGTACTTC.

This clonotype was found a few times. The chain couples TRBV18 to TRBJ1-5, with TRBD1 matching 8 bases. J lost 6 bases, V lost 5 bases, and 6 bases had no gene match. The CDR3 consists of 14 residues. Germline lookup yields CDR1 KGHSH and CDR2 LQKENI. CDR3 amino acids: CASSDGQGGQPQHF. The CDR3 nucleotides read TGTGCCAGCTCAGATGGACAGGGTGGTCAGCCCCAGCATTTT.

As DNA, the CDR3 is TGCAGCGTTGAAATGGACGAACTTGAAGCTTTCTTT. Translating gives CSVEMDELEAFF. The chain recombines TRBV29-1 with TRBJ1-1, with no clear D. Per the germline V gene, CDR1 is SQVTM and CDR2 is ANQGSEA. V was trimmed by 2 bases and J by 7 bases, leaving 11 bases between them. The CDR3 runs 12 residues.

This clonotype was detected a few times. The CDR3 is CASSQGSGVDDNEQFF. CDR3 bases: TGTGCCAGCAGCCAAGGGTCCGGAGTTGACGACAATGAGCAGTTCTTC. V is TRBV4-2 and J is TRBJ2-1; no definite D call. With 1 base removed from V and 5 bases from J, the gap between germline ends came to 15 bases. The CDR3 extends over 16 amino acids. Germline lookup yields CDR1 LGHNA and CDR2 YNFKEQ.

The V and J genes are TRBV6-1 and TRBJ1-5; 11 nucleotides agree with TRBD1. V shed 1 base and J 1 base; nucleotides not matched to a gene: 3. The CDR3 runs 17 residues. Germline CDR1 and CDR2: MNHNS and SASEGT. The DNA of the CDR3 is TGTGCCAGCAGTGAAGGGACAGGGGGCAAAAGCAATCAGCCCCAGCATTTT. Protein: CASSEGTGGKSNQPQHF.

In its sample, this clonotype was seen a few times. The V gene is TRBV6-5, the J gene TRBJ1-1, with unresolved D. Germline CDR1 and CDR2: MNHEY and SVGAGI. With 5 bases removed from V and 0 bases from J, the gap between germline ends came to 10 bases. The CDR3 covers 14 residues. CDR3 protein: CASSPNILNTEAFF. CDR3 sequence (DNA): TGTGCCAGCAGTCCCAATATCCTGAACACTGAAGCTTTCTTT.

The DNA of the CDR3 is TGTGCCAGCAGCGCTACTGGGACAGCCTATGGCTACACCTTC. Protein: CASSATGTAYGYTF. This chain uses TRBV6-1 with TRBJ1-2, with TRBD1 matching over 7 bases. V gave up 6 bases and J gave up 4 bases; unmatched junction bases: 8. The CDR3 length is 14 residues. Looked up from germline, CDR1 is MNHNS and CDR2 is SASEGT.